The 21 T cell receptor beta chains below were found in one sample sequenced in a study of cytomegalovirus exposure and HLA in healthy donors. Some clones are missing from TCRdb's copy, which holds only in-frame ones; the method was immunoSEQ multiplex PCR. The sample lists some 130,000 clones, about nine tenths occurring once. The sequencing sample was made of PBMCs. Receptors were obtained from a man aged 25 to 40 in good health and CMV-seronegative.

This chain joins TRBV19 and TRBJ1-2; tentative D call: TRBD1 (6 bases). The CDR3 contains 13 residues. Germline lookup yields CDR1 LNHDA and CDR2 SQIVND (reference sequence). V was clipped by 5 bases and J by 5 bases, with 12 bases between them. Written as DNA, the CDR3 is TGTGCCAGTAGTGTCGGGACAACTTATGGCTACACCTTC. This gives the protein CASSVGTTYGYTF.

The chain couples TRBV25-1 to TRBJ2-2, with D possibly TRBD2 on 6 matching bases. In germline, CDR1 is MGHDK, CDR2 SYGVNS. Between the trimmed V and J ends, which lost 8 bases and 5 bases, there was a span of 27 bases. This CDR3 is built from 18 residues. The CDR3 region has the DNA TGTGCCAGCGGTCCCTCAGAGGAGGTGCGGGAATTGACCGGGGAGCTGTTTTTT. Translated: CASGPSEEVRELTGELFF.

The chain carries TRBV6-4 and TRBJ2-1, with 10 bases identical to TRBD2. The CDR3 loop spans 14 amino acids. Per germline, CDR1 MRHNA and CDR2 SNTAGT. The ends lost 0 bases at V and 14 bases at J; junction bases unmatched: 7. CDR3 in amino acids: CASSDSAASGGEFF. The CDR3 DNA reads as TGTGCCAGCAGTGACTCGGCGGCCAGCGGGGGGGAGTTCTTC.

This clone appeared a few times. V gene TRBV4-2 combines with J gene TRBJ2-7; TRBD2 aligns across 7 bases. The CDR3 loop spans 16 amino acids. Germline V CDR1 and CDR2: LGHNA, YNFKEQ. V dropped 0 bases and J dropped 0; count of bases not matched to a gene: 5. DNA of the CDR3: TGTGCCAGCAGCCAAGATCGGGCTAGCGGCTCCTACGAGCAGTACTTC. This sequence encodes CASSQDRASGSYEQYF.

The chain employs TRBV5-6 and TRBJ1-2, with 7 bases that match TRBD1. Unmatched junction bases numbered 11, after V lost 3 bases and J lost 3 bases. CDR3 length: 16 residues. Germline V gene data show CDR1 as SGHDT and CDR2 as YYEEEE. The CDR3 DNA reads as TGTGCCAGCAGCTGGGGGACAGAGAGTTCCCACTATGGCTACACCTTC. The encoded protein is CASSWGTESSHYGYTF.

V is TRBV10-3 and J is TRBJ2-7, with a tentative D call TRBD1 (5 bases). Germline V CDR1 and CDR2: ENHRY, SYGVKD. V was trimmed by 4 bases and J by 0 bases, leaving 7 bases between them. The CDR3 has 13 residues. CDR3 nucleotide sequence: TGTGCCATCAGTGGAGACAGCTCCTACGAGCAGTACTTC. As protein: CAISGDSSYEQYF.

This clone was counted between two and nine times. The chain has TRBV5-1 and TRBJ1-3; D is possibly TRBD1 (5 bases). The CDR3 contains 14 residues. Trimming took off 0 bases at V and 7 bases at J, with 11 bases between the two ends. Germline V lookup: CDR1 SGHRS, CDR2 YFSETQ. The CDR3 sequence: CASSLGQGVNTIYF. In nucleotides, the CDR3 is TGCGCCAGCAGCTTGGGTCAGGGTGTCAACACCATATATTTT. The whole variable domain, remainder taken from reference TRBV5-1 and TRBJ1-3, is KAGVTQTPRYLIKTRGQQVTLSCSPISGHRSVSWYQQTPGQGLQFLFEYFSETQRNKGNFPGRFSGRQFSNSRSEMNVSTLELGDSALYLCASSLGQGVNTIYFGEGSWLTVV.

The genes are TRBV6-1 and TRBJ1-3; weak D call: TRBD1 (5 bases). Germline assignment: CDR1 MNHNS and CDR2 SASEGT. The CDR3 is 12 residues long. Deletions cut 8 bases from V and 7 bases from J, with 12 bases between. The CDR3 region has the DNA TGTGCCAGCGGCTCAGGGTGGAACACCATATATTTT. As protein: CASGSGWNTIYF.

The rearrangement links TRBV6-1 to TRBJ2-3; D possibly corresponds to TRBD1 (6 bases). Trimming stripped 9 bases from V and 3 bases from J, with 10 bases between. Per germline, CDR1 MNHNS and CDR2 SASEGT. The CDR3 loop spans 12 amino acids. CDR3 DNA sequence: TGTGCCAGTAACAGGGTGACAGATACGCAGTATTTT. It yields the protein CASNRVTDTQYF.

The chain uses TRBV12-5 and TRBJ1-5; no clear D gene. Germline assignment: CDR1 LGHNT and CDR2 FRNRAP. V lost 6 bases and J lost 5, with 5 bases in between. This CDR3 is built from 11 residues. The CDR3 DNA reads TGTGCTAGTGGGTATGATCAGCCCCAGCATTTT. Translating it yields CASGYDQPQHF.

The V gene is TRBV29-1, the J gene TRBJ2-5; TRBD1 is a possible D gene (5 bases). V lost 3 bases and J 5 bases, leaving 10 bases between the germline ends. The CDR3 contains 12 residues. Germline V gives CDR1 SQVTM, CDR2 ANQGSEA. The CDR3 protein is CSVELGRETQYF. The CDR3 coding sequence is TGCAGCGTTGAGCTGGGGCGGGAGACCCAGTACTTC.

The chain joins TRBV5-1 to TRBJ1-4; 10 bases line up with TRBD1. The CDR3 length is 14 residues. In germline, CDR1 is SGHRS, CDR2 YFSETQ. With 5 bases clipped from V and 7 bases from J, the junction kept 5 bases outside the gene matches. The CDR3 loop reads CASSPGTGAEKLFF. DNA of the CDR3: TGCGCCAGCAGTCCCGGGACAGGGGCTGAAAAACTGTTTTTT.

The chain recombines TRBV25-1 with TRBJ2-5, with TRBD2 matching 16 bases. The CDR3 length is 18 residues. Trimming removed 1 base from V and 1 base from J; junction bases left unmatched: 3. Germline CDR1 and CDR2: MGHDK and SYGVNS. As DNA, the CDR3 is TGTGCCAGCAGTGAATTGGGACTAGCGGGAGGGTCCCAAGAGACCCAGTACTTC. It codes for CASSELGLAGGSQETQYF. The whole variable domain, remainder taken from reference TRBV25-1 and TRBJ2-5, is EADIYQTPRYLVIGTGKKITLECSQTMGHDKMYWYQQDPGMELHLIHYSYGVNSTEKGDLSSESTVSRIRTEHFPLTLESARPSHTSQYLCASSELGLAGGSQETQYFGPGTRLLVL.

The genes are TRBV27 and TRBJ2-3; TRBD1 agrees at 8 bases. This CDR3 is 16 amino acids long. Per the germline V gene, CDR1 is MNHEY and CDR2 is SMNVEV (reference sequence). V lost 5 bases to trimming and J lost 2 bases; unmatched junction nucleotides: 9. CDR3 nucleotide sequence: TGTGCCAGCAGTCCCAGGGGGCGCCTGTCCACAGATACGCAGTATTTT. Translation: CASSPRGRLSTDTQYF.

This clone came up once. This chain uses TRBV27 with TRBJ2-5; 14 bases are shared with TRBD2. CDR1 is MNHEY, CDR2 SMNVEV, per germline (reference sequence). J lost 2 bases, V lost 4 bases, and 6 bases had no gene match. The CDR3 is 17 amino acids. Here the CDR3 DNA reads TGTGCCAGCAGTTCCGGGACTAGCGGGAGTCTGCAAGAGACCCAGTACTTC. It specifies CASSSGTSGSLQETQYF.

V and J are TRBV5-1 and TRBJ1-3; D ambiguous. The CDR3 extends over 14 amino acids. Trimming shortened V by 6 bases and J by 2 bases, and 12 bases separated the two germline ends. The germline V gene has CDR1 SGHRS and CDR2 YFSETQ. CDR3 bases: TGCGCCAGCACGTCGGGAGCTCCTGGAAACACCATATATTTT. This translates into CASTSGAPGNTIYF.

The V call is TRBV2, the J call TRBJ2-7; tentative D call: TRBD2 (5 bases). V gave up 6 bases and J gave up 2 bases, with 14 bases separating them. CDR1 SNHLY and CDR2 FYNNEI come from the germline V gene. This CDR3 is 14 amino acids long. As DNA, the CDR3 is TGTGCCAGCAGCCGCACCGTGGAGGCCTACGAGCAGTACTTC. Translation: CASSRTVEAYEQYF. The entire variable domain, with the rest obtained from reference TRBV2 and TRBJ2-7, is as follows: EPEVTQTPSHQVTQMGQEVILRCVPISNHLYFYWYRQILGQKVEFLVSFYNNEISEKSEIFDDQFSVERPDGSNFTLKIRSTKLEDSAMYFCASSRTVEAYEQYFGPGTRLTVT.

The J gene is TRBJ1-2, the V gene TRBV11-2; possibly TRBD1 for D (6 bases). In germline, CDR1 is SGHAT, CDR2 FQNNGV. This CDR3 is built from 13 residues. V shed 0 bases and J shed 8 bases, with 10 bases lying between them. CDR3 nucleotides: TGTGCCAGCAGCTTAGAACAGGGTGAGGGCTACACCTTC. Encoded protein: CASSLEQGEGYTF.

V usage is TRBV5-1 and J usage is TRBJ2-7; 9 bases are a match to TRBD1. The CDR3 is 13 amino acids. V lost 4 bases to trimming and J lost 3 bases; unmatched junction nucleotides: 2. Germline V gene sequence: CDR1 SGHRS, CDR2 YFSETQ. As DNA, the CDR3 is TGCGCCAGCAGCCCGGACAGGGGCTACGAGCAGTACTTC. Protein product: CASSPDRGYEQYF.

This clone was seen more than once but under ten times. The rearrangement links TRBV9 to TRBJ2-7; D is undetermined. The germline gives CDR1 SGDLS, CDR2 YYNGEE. The CDR3 is 14 residues long. V was pared by 6 bases and J by 2 bases, with 15 bases between. CDR3 amino acids: CASTPDASTYEQYF. The CDR3 DNA reads TGTGCCAGCACCCCAGACGCTAGTACCTACGAGCAGTACTTC.

The chain links TRBV6-4 to TRBJ2-1; the D gene is possibly TRBD1 (5 bases). CDR1 MRHNA and CDR2 SNTAGT come from the germline V gene. There are 14 residues in the CDR3. V lost 4 bases, J lost 0 bases, and 7 bases lay in between. The CDR3 DNA is TGTGCCAGCAGTGGGGGCAGCTCCTACAATGAGCAGTTCTTC. Translation: CASSGGSSYNEQFF.